This TCR beta chain was identified during a study of blood T cell repertoires in COVID-19. Overall study: The study drew acute and convalescent COVID-19 samples from the United States, Italy and Spain. Nucleic acid was either cDNA or gDNA, and it came from T cells, B-cell-depleted T cells, or PBMCs.

How the authors handled the data: Reference gene primer amplification gave nucleated cell count estimates. Data came from immunoSEQ multiplex PCR; TCRdb stores just in-frame clones and leaves some out. V and J calls and clone size are as listed in that table; D and trimming were resolved from the DNA. The sample records nearly 200,000 clones, approximately 82% being singletons. Input material: peripheral blood. The sequence derives from a human donor with acute or convalescent COVID-19. The donor label of this sample is uncertain.

The CDR3 DNA sequence: TGCGCCAGCAGCTTGGACCCGAGCTCTGGAAACACCATATATTTT. It encodes CASSLDPSSGNTIYF. The J gene is TRBJ1-3, the V gene TRBV5-1; no definite D call. V dropped 0 bases and J dropped 0 bases, with 7 bases sitting between them. The germline V gene encodes CDR1 SGHRS and CDR2 YFSETQ. The length of the CDR3 is 15 residues.